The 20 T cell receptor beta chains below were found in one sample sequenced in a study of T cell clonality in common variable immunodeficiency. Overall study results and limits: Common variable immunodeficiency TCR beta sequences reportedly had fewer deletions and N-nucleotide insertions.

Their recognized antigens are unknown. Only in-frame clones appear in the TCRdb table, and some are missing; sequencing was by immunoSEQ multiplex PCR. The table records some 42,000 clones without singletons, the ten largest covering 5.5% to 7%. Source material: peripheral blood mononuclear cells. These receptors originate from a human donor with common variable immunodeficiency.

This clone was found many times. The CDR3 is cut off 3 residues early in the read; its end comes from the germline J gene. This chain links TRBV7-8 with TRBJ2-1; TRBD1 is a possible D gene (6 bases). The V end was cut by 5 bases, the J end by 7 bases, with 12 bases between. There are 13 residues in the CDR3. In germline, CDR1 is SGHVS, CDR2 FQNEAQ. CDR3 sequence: CASSLNQGNEQFF. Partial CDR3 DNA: TGTGCCAGCAGCCTAAACCAGGGGAATGAG.

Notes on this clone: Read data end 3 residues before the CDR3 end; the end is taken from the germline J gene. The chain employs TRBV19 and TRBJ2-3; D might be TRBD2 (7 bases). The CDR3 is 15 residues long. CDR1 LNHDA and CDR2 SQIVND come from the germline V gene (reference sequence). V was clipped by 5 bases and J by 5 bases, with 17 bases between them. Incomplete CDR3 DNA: TGTGCCAGTAGTTGGTGGGGGGGCCGAGGAGATACG. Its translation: CASSWWGGRGDT. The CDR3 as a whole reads CASSWWGGRGDTQYF. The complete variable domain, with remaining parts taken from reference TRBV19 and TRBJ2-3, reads DGGITQSPKYLFRKEGQNVTLSCEQNLNHDAMYWYRQDPGQGLRLIYYSQIVNDFQKGDIAEGYSVSREKKESFPLTVTSAQKNPTAFYLCASSWWGGRGDTQYFGPGTRLTVL.

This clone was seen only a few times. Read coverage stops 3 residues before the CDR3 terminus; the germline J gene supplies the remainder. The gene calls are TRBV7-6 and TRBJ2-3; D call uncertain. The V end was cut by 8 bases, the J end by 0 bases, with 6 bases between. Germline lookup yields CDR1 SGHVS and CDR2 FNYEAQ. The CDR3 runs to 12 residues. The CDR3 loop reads CASYTSTDTQYF. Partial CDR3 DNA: TGTGCCAGCTATACTAGCACAGATACG.

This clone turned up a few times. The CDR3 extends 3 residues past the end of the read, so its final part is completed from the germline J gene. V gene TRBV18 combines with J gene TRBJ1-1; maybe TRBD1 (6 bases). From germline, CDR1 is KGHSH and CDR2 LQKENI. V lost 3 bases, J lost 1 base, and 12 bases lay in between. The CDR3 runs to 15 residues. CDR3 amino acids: CASSPNLGANTEAFF. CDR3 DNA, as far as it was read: TGTGCCAGCTCACCCAATCTGGGGGCGAACACTGAA.

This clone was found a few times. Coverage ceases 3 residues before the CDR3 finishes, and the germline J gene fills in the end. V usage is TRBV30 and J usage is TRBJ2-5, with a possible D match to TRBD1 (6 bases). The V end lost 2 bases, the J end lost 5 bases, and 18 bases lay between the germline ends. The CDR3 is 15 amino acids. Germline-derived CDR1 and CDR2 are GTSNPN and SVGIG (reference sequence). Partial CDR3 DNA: TGTGCCTGGAGTACCCCCACAGGGAGCATTGAGACC. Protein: CAWSTPTGSIET. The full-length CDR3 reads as CAWSTPTGSIETQYF.

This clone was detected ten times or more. CDR3 DNA, as far as it was read: TGCGCCAGCAGCGGGACAGGCACAGATACG. As protein: CASSGTGTDT. The full CDR3 protein reads CASSGTGTDTQYF. The rearrangement joins TRBV5-1 to TRBJ2-3; 7 bases align to TRBD1. The CDR3 end is not reached by the read, which stops 3 residues before it; the germline J gene fills it in. CDR3 length: 13 amino acids. Trimming at V came to 4 bases and at J to 1 base, leaving 0 bases not matched to a gene. The germline CDR1 and CDR2 sequences are SGHRS and YFSETQ.

CDR3 in amino acids: CASSFDGGEQYF. CDR3 bases read: TGTGCCAGCAGCTTTGACGGGGGCGAG. This chain links TRBV7-3 with TRBJ2-7, with a possible D match to TRBD2 (6 bases). The read terminates 3 residues before the CDR3 end, so the remaining end is supplied by the germline J gene. Germline V CDR1 and CDR2: SGHTA, FQGTGA. Trimming cost V 3 bases and J 6 bases, with 9 bases left between them. The CDR3 is 12 amino acids.

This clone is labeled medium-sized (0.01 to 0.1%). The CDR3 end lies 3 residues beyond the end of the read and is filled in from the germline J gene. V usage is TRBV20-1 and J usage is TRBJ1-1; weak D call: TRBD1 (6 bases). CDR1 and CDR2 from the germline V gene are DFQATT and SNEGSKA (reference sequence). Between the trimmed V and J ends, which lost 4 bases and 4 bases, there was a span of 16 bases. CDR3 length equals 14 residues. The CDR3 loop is CSAKGPGGATEAFF. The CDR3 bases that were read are TGCAGTGCTAAAGGTCCGGGGGGGGCCACTGAA.

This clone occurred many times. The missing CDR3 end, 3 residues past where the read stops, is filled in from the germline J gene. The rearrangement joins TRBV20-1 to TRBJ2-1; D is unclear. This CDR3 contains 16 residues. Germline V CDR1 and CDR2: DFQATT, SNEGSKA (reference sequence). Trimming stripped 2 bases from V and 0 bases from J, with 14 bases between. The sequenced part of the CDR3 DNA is TGCAGTGCTAGAAGTCTAGGCGGAGTCTCCTACAATGAG. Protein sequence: CSARSLGGVSYNE. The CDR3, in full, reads CSARSLGGVSYNEQFF.

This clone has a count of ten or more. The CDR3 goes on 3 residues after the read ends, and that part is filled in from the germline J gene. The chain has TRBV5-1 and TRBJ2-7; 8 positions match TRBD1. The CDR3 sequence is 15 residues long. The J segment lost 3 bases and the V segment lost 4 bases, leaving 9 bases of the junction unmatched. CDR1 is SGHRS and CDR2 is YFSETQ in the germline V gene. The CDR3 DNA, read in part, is TGCGCCAGCAGCATTACCGGAGGACAGGGCTACGAG. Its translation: CASSITGGQGYE. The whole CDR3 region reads CASSITGGQGYEQYF.

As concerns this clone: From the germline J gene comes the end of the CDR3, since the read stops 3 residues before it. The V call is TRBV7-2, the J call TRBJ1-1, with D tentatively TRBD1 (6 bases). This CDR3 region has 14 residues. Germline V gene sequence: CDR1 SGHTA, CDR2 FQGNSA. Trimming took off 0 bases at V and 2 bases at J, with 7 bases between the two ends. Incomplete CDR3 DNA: TGTGCCAGCAGCTTAGCGGACAGAAACACTGAA. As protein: CASSLADRNTE. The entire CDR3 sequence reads CASSLADRNTEAFF. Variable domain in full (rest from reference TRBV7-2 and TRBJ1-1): GAGVSQSPSNKVTEKGKDVELRCDPISGHTALYWYRQSLGQGLEFLIYFQGNSAPDKSGLPSDRFSAERTGGSVSTLTIQRTQQEDSAVYLCASSLADRNTEAFFGQGTRLTVV.

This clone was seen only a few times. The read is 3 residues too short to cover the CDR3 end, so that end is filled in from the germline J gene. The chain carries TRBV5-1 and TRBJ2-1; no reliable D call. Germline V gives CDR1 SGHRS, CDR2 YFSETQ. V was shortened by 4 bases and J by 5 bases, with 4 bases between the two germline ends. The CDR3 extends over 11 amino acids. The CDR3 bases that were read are TGCGCCAGCAGCCCGGACAATGAG. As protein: CASSPDNE. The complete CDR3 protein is CASSPDNEQFF.

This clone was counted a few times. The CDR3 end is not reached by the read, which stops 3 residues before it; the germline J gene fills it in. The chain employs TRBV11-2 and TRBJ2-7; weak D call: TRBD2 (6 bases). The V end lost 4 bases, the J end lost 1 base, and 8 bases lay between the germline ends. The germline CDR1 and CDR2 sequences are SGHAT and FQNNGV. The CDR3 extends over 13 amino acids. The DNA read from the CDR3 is TGTGCCAGCAGCTCGGGACTTTCCTACGAG. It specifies CASSSGLSYE. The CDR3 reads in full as CASSSGLSYEQYF. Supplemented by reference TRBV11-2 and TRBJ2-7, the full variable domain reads EAGVAQSPRYKIIEKRQSVAFWCNPISGHATLYWYQQILGQGPKLLIQFQNNGVVDDSQLPKDRFSAERLKGVDSTLKIQPAKLEDSAVYLCASSSGLSYEQYFGPGTRLTVT.

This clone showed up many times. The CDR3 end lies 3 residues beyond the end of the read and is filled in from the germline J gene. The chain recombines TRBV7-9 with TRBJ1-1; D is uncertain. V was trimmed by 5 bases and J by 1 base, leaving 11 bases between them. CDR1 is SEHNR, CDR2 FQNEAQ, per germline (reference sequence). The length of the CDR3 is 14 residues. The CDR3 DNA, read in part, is TGTGCCAGCAGCACTACCTCTCAGAACACTGAA. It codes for CASSTTSQNTE. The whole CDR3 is CASSTTSQNTEAFF.

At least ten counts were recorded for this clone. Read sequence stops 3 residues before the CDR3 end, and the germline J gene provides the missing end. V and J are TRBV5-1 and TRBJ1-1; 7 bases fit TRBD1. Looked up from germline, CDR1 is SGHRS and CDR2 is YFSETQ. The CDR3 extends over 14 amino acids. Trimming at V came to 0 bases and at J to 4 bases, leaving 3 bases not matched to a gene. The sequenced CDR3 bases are TGCGCCAGCAGCTTGGGGACAGGACCCACTGAA. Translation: CASSLGTGPTE. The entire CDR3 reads CASSLGTGPTEAFF.

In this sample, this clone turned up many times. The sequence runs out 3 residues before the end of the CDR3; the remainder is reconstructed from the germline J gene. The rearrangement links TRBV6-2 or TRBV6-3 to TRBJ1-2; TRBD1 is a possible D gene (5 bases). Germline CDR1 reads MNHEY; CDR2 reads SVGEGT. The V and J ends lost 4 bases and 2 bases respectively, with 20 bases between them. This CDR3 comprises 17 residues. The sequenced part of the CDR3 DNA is TGTGCCAGCAGTTCCTTAGGAAGGCAGGGCGAAAACTATGGC. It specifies CASSSLGRQGENYG. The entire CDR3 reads CASSSLGRQGENYGYTF.

The CDR3 spells CASSEGRGAGNSPLHF. Incomplete CDR3 DNA: TGTGCCAGCAGTGAAGGGCGTGGGGCAGGGAATTCACCC. The chain recombines TRBV6-1 with TRBJ1-6; maybe TRBD1 (5 bases). From the germline J gene comes the end of the CDR3, since the read stops 3 residues before it. The germline V and J ends were trimmed by 1 base and 7 bases, with 14 bases remaining between them. Germline V gives CDR1 MNHNS, CDR2 SASEGT. This CDR3 has 16 residues.

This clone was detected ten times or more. Incomplete CDR3 DNA: TGCAGTGCGCGCAGGGATAATTCACCC. Translating gives CSARRDNSP. The whole CDR3 reads CSARRDNSPLHF. The chain employs TRBV20-1 and TRBJ1-6; tentatively, D is TRBD1 (5 bases). Sequencing ends 3 residues short of the CDR3 end; the germline J gene provides the rest. The ends were cut back, 6 bases at V and 5 bases at J, with 8 bases in the middle. CDR3 length: 12 residues. Germline-derived CDR1 and CDR2 are DFQATT and SNEGSKA (reference sequence).

The CDR3 is CASSQGLGYEQYF. CDR3 DNA (partial): TGTGCCAGCAGCCAGGGACTCGGTTACGAG. The chain carries TRBV7-9 and TRBJ2-7; D may be TRBD2 (6 bases). The read comes to an end 3 residues before the CDR3 does, leaving the germline J gene to fill in the end. This CDR3 spans 13 amino acids. Germline-derived CDR1 and CDR2 are SEHNR and FQNEAQ (reference sequence). V was trimmed by 5 bases and J by 4 bases, leaving 12 bases between them.

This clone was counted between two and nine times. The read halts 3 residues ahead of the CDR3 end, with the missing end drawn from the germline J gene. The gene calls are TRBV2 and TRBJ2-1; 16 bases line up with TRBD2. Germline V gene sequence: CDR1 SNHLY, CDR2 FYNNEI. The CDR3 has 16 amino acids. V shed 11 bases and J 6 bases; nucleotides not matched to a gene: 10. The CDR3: CAGTAGLAGGGNEQFF. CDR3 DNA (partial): TGTGCCGGCACCGCGGGACTAGCGGGAGGGGGCAATGAG.